The sequence of this T cell receptor (beta chain) was determined in a study of shared clonotypes between healthy human individuals. Study-wide background: CD4 naive and memory got three plates each, CD8 naive two, CD8 memory one.

Germline lookup yields CDR1 PRHDT and CDR2 FYEKMQ (reference sequence). The length of the CDR3 is 12 residues. The V gene lost 0 bases and the J gene lost 8 bases, with 5 bases spanning the gap. General study points: Sorted-subset sequencing was shown by rarefaction to be incomplete despite large depth.

Clones were sequenced by immunoSEQ multiplex PCR, and TCRdb holds only the in-frame ones, with some missing. Among around 2.3 million clones listed, around 95% were seen once. Remarks on this clone: As yet, its antigen is unknown.

The healthy adult donors were HIV-negative and reported no recent acute infections or vaccinations. CD4+ cell separation produced CD45RA+ naive and CD45RA-negative memory subsets. What was sequenced was naive CD4+ T cells sorted from blood. Subset indicated: CD45RA+ positively selected. The V call is TRBV13, the J call TRBJ2-1; D unclear. The receptor was isolated from a man aged 18-30 years in good health. The CDR3 bases are TGTGCCAGCAGCTTAGGACGCGATGAGCAGTTCTTC. Translated: CASSLGRDEQFF. The full variable domain, completed using reference TRBV13 and TRBJ2-1, is AAGVIQSPRHLIKEKRETATLKCYPIPRHDTVYWYQQGPGQDPQFLISFYEKMQSDKGSIPDRFSAQQFSDYHSELNMSSLELGDSALYFCASSLGRDEQFFGPGTRLTVL.